The 9 T cell receptor beta chains below all came from one sample that was sequenced in a study of blood T cells in healthy people across ages. For the second PCR, which ran for roughly 7 to 11 cycles, a sample-barcoded 5' primer and a J-beta primer mix were used. One entry per CDR3 protein results from TCRdb running MiXCR on the 5' RACE reads. This table holds some 1,000,000 distinct CDR3 sequences, approximately 25% found once. The sample was also reused in another study, on T cells of mothers and their children.

Input material: blood. The receptor source for this set is a girl aged 2-10 years in good health.

This clonotype was seen a few times. The chain links TRBV20-1 to TRBJ1-5, with D unresolved. Trimming shortened V by 1 base and J by 0 bases, and 7 bases separated the two germline ends. From germline, CDR1 is DFQATT and CDR2 SNEGSKA (reference sequence). There are 14 residues in the CDR3. CDR3 DNA sequence: TGCAGTGCTAGAGGTCAAATTAGCAATCAGCCCCAGCATTTT. Translation gives CSARGQISNQPQHF.

The J gene is TRBJ1-5, the V gene TRBV20-1; D ambiguous. Germline V CDR1 and CDR2: DFQATT, SNEGSKA (reference sequence). This CDR3 spans 15 amino acids. V dropped 0 bases and J dropped 3 bases, with 12 bases sitting between them. CDR3 residues: CSARDNRVFNQPQHF. In nucleotides, the CDR3 is TGCAGTGCTAGAGACAACCGGGTCTTCAATCAGCCCCAGCATTTT.

This chain connects TRBV24-1 to TRBJ2-3, with a possible D match to TRBD1 (5 bases). The germline V and J ends were trimmed by 1 base and 2 bases, with 12 bases remaining between them. From germline, CDR1 is KGHDR and CDR2 SFDVKD. This CDR3 region has 16 residues. The CDR3 nucleotides read TGTGCCACCAGTGATTTCCGTATGGGGCACACAGATACGCAGTATTTT. It yields the protein CATSDFRMGHTDTQYF.

There are a few counts of this clonotype. The chain is built from TRBV20-1 and TRBJ2-3; D gene uncertain. Trimming pared 1 base from V and 2 bases from J, leaving 10 bases between. The CDR3 is 14 residues long. CDR1 and CDR2 (germline): DFQATT, SNEGSKA (reference sequence). The CDR3 DNA is TGCAGTGCTAGAGGGGTTCTACTCACAGATACGCAGTATTTT. Residues: CSARGVLLTDTQYF.

This clonotype was recorded a few times. CDR3 bases: TGTGCCAGCGTTGGCCCGGAGCTCCATGGCTACACCTTC. Residues: CASVGPELHGYTF. V and J are TRBV6-5 and TRBJ1-2; D ambiguous. The CDR3 totals 13 residues. Trimming pared 8 bases from V and 6 bases from J, leaving 16 bases between. In germline, CDR1 is MNHEY, CDR2 SVGAGI.

This clonotype was seen many times. The CDR3: CASSSMAFLSKNIQYF. The CDR3 DNA is TGTGCCAGCAGTTCCATGGCGTTTTTGTCCAAAAACATTCAGTACTTC. This chain links TRBV27 with TRBJ2-4; D uncertain. Germline-derived CDR1 and CDR2 are MNHEY and SMNVEV (reference sequence). The CDR3 loop spans 16 amino acids. The V end was cut by 4 bases, the J end by 2 bases, with 15 bases between.

This clonotype was counted between two and nine times. V gene TRBV7-2 combines with J gene TRBJ1-3; D not certain. The V gene's germline CDR1 is SGHTA and CDR2 FQGNSA. Trimming removed 6 bases from V and 0 bases from J, with 3 bases in between. The CDR3 consists of 12 residues. The CDR3 sequence: CASRVSGNTIYF. CDR3 DNA: TGTGCCAGCAGGGTCTCTGGAAACACCATATATTTT.

V gene TRBV10-3 combines with J gene TRBJ1-4; D unresolved. The CDR3 spans 17 residues. The V and J ends lost 0 bases and 5 bases respectively, with 16 bases between them. Looked up from germline, CDR1 is ENHRY and CDR2 is SYGVKD. This CDR3 reads CAISESNLGTRNEKLFF. CDR3 nucleotide sequence: TGTGCCATCAGTGAGTCGAATCTGGGAACGCGGAATGAAAAACTGTTTTTT.

The chain is built from TRBV9 and TRBJ2-1; 13 nucleotides agree with TRBD2. The CDR3 runs 19 residues. Germline V gives CDR1 SGDLS, CDR2 YYNGEE. Trimming took 4 bases from V and 5 from J; bases not matched to a gene: 15. This CDR3 reads CASSRTSGRLTGNNNEQFF. CDR3 DNA sequence: TGTGCCAGCAGCAGGACTAGCGGGAGACTGACGGGTAACAACAATGAGCAGTTCTTC.